These 18 T cell receptor beta chains were sequenced from one sample in a study of T cell changes during pregnancy in multiple sclerosis. Profiled with immunoSEQ multiplex PCR; TCRdb holds only in-frame clones, not every one. Of 91,000 or so clones listed, roughly 92% were seen once; the top ten hold 2% to 2.5%. The sample was peripheral blood, taken after pregnancy. These receptor sequences come from a female donor with multiple sclerosis, enrolled in a pregnancy study.

This clone was counted a single time. The chain recombines TRBV6-5 with TRBJ1-4, with 10 positions matching TRBD1. Germline V gene sequence: CDR1 MNHEY, CDR2 SVGAGI. The junction had 9 bases not matched to a gene; V was cut back by 6 bases and J by 8 bases. The CDR3 runs to 15 residues. The CDR3 bases are TGTGCCAGCAGGATAGGGACAGGGGAAGGGGAAAAACTGTTTTTT. Protein product: CASRIGTGEGEKLFF.

V usage is TRBV19 and J usage is TRBJ2-7, with 7 positions matching TRBD1. Germline V gene lookup returns CDR1 LNHDA and CDR2 SQIVND (reference sequence). The J segment lost 3 bases and the V segment lost 9 bases, leaving 5 bases of the junction unmatched. CDR3 size: 12 residues. The CDR3 DNA reads TGTGCCAGCCGGGACAGATACTACGAGCAGTACTTC. Protein product: CASRDRYYEQYF. Using reference TRBV19 and TRBJ2-7 for the parts outside the CDR3, the full variable domain is DGGITQSPKYLFRKEGQNVTLSCEQNLNHDAMYWYRQDPGQGLRLIYYSQIVNDFQKGDIAEGYSVSREKKESFPLTVTSAQKNPTAFYLCASRDRYYEQYFGPGTRLTVT.

This CDR3 is CASSSRQNSYEQYF. In DNA form, the CDR3 reads TGTGCCAGCAGCTCCCGTCAGAACTCCTACGAGCAGTACTTC. The V gene is TRBV11-2, the J gene TRBJ2-7; D is unresolved. Between the trimmed V and J ends, which lost 4 bases and 0 bases, there was a span of 10 bases. This CDR3 is 14 amino acids long. From germline, CDR1 is SGHAT and CDR2 FQNNGV.

This chain joins TRBV5-6 and TRBJ2-7; 7 nucleotides line up with TRBD1. V lost 0 bases and J lost 3; bases outside the gene matches: 9. CDR1 and CDR2 from the germline V gene are SGHDT and YYEEEE. This CDR3 has 16 residues. CDR3 sequence: CASSLAQGQSIYEQYF. Here the CDR3 DNA reads TGTGCCAGCAGCTTGGCCCAGGGACAGTCTATCTACGAGCAGTACTTC.

CDR3 nucleotide sequence: TGCGCCAGCAGCCAAGACGCAGGGGCACGGGGAAACACCATATATTTT. It is translated as CASSQDAGARGNTIYF. V gene TRBV4-3 combines with J gene TRBJ1-3, with a possible D match to TRBD1 (6 bases). In germline, CDR1 is LGHNA, CDR2 YSLEER. Deletions cut 0 bases from V and 4 bases from J, with 13 bases between. The CDR3 spans 16 residues.

CDR3 bases: TGTGCCAGCAGCCACCCAGACGGGGGAACGGAGAAACTGTTTTTT. Its protein product is CASSHPDGGTEKLFF. This chain uses TRBV5-5 with TRBJ1-4; a weak D match, TRBD1 (5 bases). V lost 4 bases to trimming and J lost 11 bases, with 21 bases between them. Germline assignment: CDR1 SGHKS and CDR2 YYEKEE (reference sequence). CDR3 length: 15 amino acids.

This chain links TRBV4-2 with TRBJ1-2; the match to TRBD1 covers 7 bases. Trimming cost V 6 bases and J 7 bases; bases outside gene matches: 11. Germline lookup yields CDR1 LGHNA and CDR2 YNFKEQ. CDR3 length: 14 amino acids. The CDR3 DNA is TGTGCCAGCAGAAGGGGCCAGGGGGAGGTTGGCTACACCTTC. This codes for CASRRGQGEVGYTF.

V is TRBV6-1 and J is TRBJ2-5; 9 positions agree with TRBD2. The CDR3 contains 14 residues. Germline V gives CDR1 MNHNS, CDR2 SASEGT. J gave up 4 bases and V 7 bases, and 7 bases lay outside the gene matches. The CDR3 is CASTERGEGETQYF. CDR3 bases: TGTGCCAGCACAGAGCGGGGGGAGGGAGAGACCCAGTACTTC.

This chain joins TRBV6-5 and TRBJ1-4; D uncertain. Germline CDR1 is MNHEY and CDR2 is SVGAGI. Trimming shortened V by 0 bases and J by 8 bases, and 13 bases separated the two germline ends. This CDR3 has 15 amino acids. The CDR3 region has the DNA TGTGCCAGCAGTTACTCAGCCCCGATCAGGGAAAAACTGTTTTTT. Residues: CASSYSAPIREKLFF.

The rearrangement links TRBV6-1 to TRBJ2-7; 7 bases match TRBD1. CDR1 MNHNS and CDR2 SASEGT come from the germline V gene. CDR3 length: 15 residues. The ends lost 5 bases at V and 6 bases at J; junction bases unmatched: 13. The CDR3 reads CASSPRTGIPGEQYF. CDR3 DNA sequence: TGTGCCAGCAGTCCCCGGACAGGCATCCCTGGCGAGCAGTACTTC.

This chain joins TRBV25-1 and TRBJ2-2, with D perhaps matching TRBD2 (5 bases). V shed 4 bases and J shed 0 bases, with 15 bases lying between them. This CDR3 region has 17 residues. Per germline, CDR1 MGHDK and CDR2 SYGVNS. CDR3 DNA: TGTGCCAGCAGTGGGACTCTACTTTCAACGAACACCGGGGAGCTGTTTTTT. Translation gives CASSGTLLSTNTGELFF. Based on the CDR3 plus reference TRBV25-1 and TRBJ2-2, the full variable domain is EADIYQTPRYLVIGTGKKITLECSQTMGHDKMYWYQQDPGMELHLIHYSYGVNSTEKGDLSSESTVSRIRTEHFPLTLESARPSHTSQYLCASSGTLLSTNTGELFFGEGSRLTVL.

The gene calls are TRBV12-5 and TRBJ1-5, with 7 bases aligning to TRBD1. Per germline, CDR1 LGHNT and CDR2 FRNRAP. The CDR3 has 20 amino acids. The junction had 14 bases not matched to a gene; V was cut back by 0 bases and J by 0 bases. The chain's CDR3 is CASGLVRETGPVNSNQPQHF. For the CDR3, the DNA is TGTGCTAGTGGTTTGGTACGGGAGACAGGGCCCGTAAATAGCAATCAGCCCCAGCATTTT.

Only one count was recorded for this clone. The chain combines TRBV7-2 with TRBJ2-3; unclear D gene. CDR1 is SGHTA and CDR2 is FQGNSA in the germline V gene. The CDR3 is 11 amino acids. V was trimmed by 6 bases and J by 4 bases, leaving 5 bases between them. The CDR3 nucleotides are TGTGCCAGCAGACGGTCAGATACGCAGTATTTT. Translation gives CASRRSDTQYF.

This clone was seen once. V gene TRBV6-4 combines with J gene TRBJ2-1, with 7 bases matching TRBD2. This CDR3 region has 16 residues. Germline CDR1 is MRHNA and CDR2 is SNTAGT. V gave up 3 bases and J gave up 3 bases; unmatched junction bases: 8. This chain's CDR3 is CASSDYSGDGYNEQFF. The CDR3, as DNA: TGTGCCAGCAGTGATTACAGCGGGGACGGCTACAATGAGCAGTTCTTC.

The J gene is TRBJ1-1, the V gene TRBV7-6; 8 bases are shared with TRBD1. There are 17 residues in the CDR3. Per germline, CDR1 SGHVS and CDR2 FNYEAQ. Trimming cost V 2 bases and J 4 bases; bases outside gene matches: 12. The DNA for the CDR3 is TGTGCCAGCAGCTTACGCTGGTATACAGGGGGGGGCACTGAAGCTTTCTTT. As protein: CASSLRWYTGGGTEAFF.

This rearrangement joins TRBV10-1 to TRBJ1-2, with a weak D call TRBD1 (6 bases). The germline gives CDR1 WNHNN, CDR2 SYGVQD (reference sequence). V lost 5 bases to trimming and J lost 4 bases, with 14 bases between them. The CDR3 spans 14 residues. CDR3 sequence reads: CASSPGGLFYGYTF. The CDR3, as DNA: TGCGCCAGCAGTCCCGGGGGGCTGTTCTATGGCTACACCTTC.

The chain joins TRBV30 to TRBJ1-1; D remains ambiguous. Between the trimmed V and J ends, which lost 0 bases and 1 base, there was a span of 6 bases. The CDR3 is made up of 13 amino acids. In germline, CDR1 is GTSNPN, CDR2 SVGIG (reference sequence). The CDR3 DNA reads TGTGCCTGGAGTGTTTTCCAGAACACTGAAGCTTTCTTT. Translated: CAWSVFQNTEAFF.

J is TRBJ1-2 and V is TRBV19; D is perhaps TRBD1 (6 bases). Germline V gene data show CDR1 as LNHDA and CDR2 as SQIVND (reference sequence). This CDR3 spans 12 amino acids. The V gene lost 3 bases and the J gene lost 6 bases, with 8 bases spanning the gap. The CDR3 region is CASSIEGDGYTF. The CDR3 DNA reads as TGTGCCAGTAGTATCGAGGGGGATGGCTACACCTTC.